The rows below give T cell receptor beta chains drawn from one sample of a study of PD-L1 blockade in urothelial cancer. TCRdb's copy holds only in-frame clones and misses some; the assay was immunoSEQ multiplex PCR. The repertoire holds 31,000 or so clones, with 70% to 90% as singletons. This specimen consisted of PBMCs, obtained around atezolizumab (anti-PD-L1) treatment. The receptors stem from an elderly man with urothelial cancer. CDR3s include the opening cysteine and the closing phenylalanine or tryptophan. D genes are given only for firm matches. Expanded clones get a size class; other rows say once, few or many, or leave the size out.

TGCGCCAGCAGCCAAGAAAGCGGGAGGGTAGGAGAGCAGTACTTC,CASSQESGRVGEQYF,TRBD2,TRBV4-1,few,TRBJ2-7
TGTGCCAGCAGTACAGATGGGAGGGTAGGAGAGACCCAGTACTTC,CASSTDGRVGETQYF,TRBD2,TRBV27,NA,TRBJ2-5
TGTGCCAGCAGCTCCGGGACAGGGGTCTCCTACGAGCAGTACTTC,CASSSGTGVSYEQYF,TRBD1,TRBV7-7,NA,TRBJ2-7
TGTGCCAGCAGCGGGCGACTAGCGGATCGGTCCTACGAGCAGTACTTC,CASSGRLADRSYEQYF,TRBD2,TRBV13,once,TRBJ2-7
TGTGCCAGCAGCTTAAGTTTTGGAGGAGTAGTGTGGACTGAAGCTTTCTTT,CASSLSFGGVVWTEAFF,NA,TRBV7-2,NA,TRBJ1-1
TGTGCCTGGAGTTCACCGAGAGTATGGGGAGATTACACCGGGGAGCTGTTTTTT,CAWSSPRVWGDYTGELFF,NA,TRBV30,NA,TRBJ2-2
TGTGCCAGCAGTTACCTAACAGGGAGTCAGCCCCAGCATTTT,CASSYLTGSQPQHF,NA,TRBV6-6,NA,TRBJ1-5
TGTGCCAGCAGAAAGCGGTCGGAGAATCAGCCCCAGCATTTT,CASRKRSENQPQHF,NA,TRBV6-5,NA,TRBJ1-5
TGCAGCGTCCCACAGGGGCCCGTTAGCAATCAGCCCCAGCATTTT,CSVPQGPVSNQPQHF,TRBD1,TRBV29-1,NA,TRBJ1-5
TGTGCCAGCAGCAAAGGTGGTAAGACATCGCGAAGCTCTGGGGCCAACGTCCTGACTTTC,CASSKGGKTSRSSGANVLTF,NA,TRBV21-1,NA,TRBJ2-6
TGTGCCAGCAAGGTTAGGGGAGACCGAGCGCCGGGACTAGCGGGTTTCCTAGCCAAAAACATTCAGTACTTC,CASKVRGDRAPGLAGFLAKNIQYF,TRBD2,TRBV6-8,NA,TRBJ2-4
TGTGCCTGGAGTGGGGGATCAGGGGGTCAGCCCCAGCATTTT,CAWSGGSGGQPQHF,TRBD1,TRBV30,NA,TRBJ1-5
TGTGCCAGCAGCGCTCTAGCGGTACTCCACAATGAGCAGTTCTTC,CASSALAVLHNEQFF,TRBD2,TRBV9,NA,TRBJ2-1
TGTGCCAGCAGCTTGGGGGACAGGGGGATTGCTGAAGCTTTCTTT,CASSLGDRGIAEAFF,TRBD1,TRBV5-4,NA,TRBJ1-1
TGTGCCAGCAGATCCGGCACAGATACGCAGTATTTT,CASRSGTDTQYF,NA,TRBV27,NA,TRBJ2-3
TGTGCCAGCAGACCGGGACAGGTCCCGGGAGAGCAGTACTTC,CASRPGQVPGEQYF,TRBD1,TRBV28,NA,TRBJ2-7
TGTGCCATCGGCGGGGAGCACCGCCGAGATACGCAGTATTTT,CAIGGEHRRDTQYF,NA,TRBV10-3,NA,TRBJ2-3
TGCGCCAGCAGCACTACTAGCGGGGCGAACACCGGGGAGCTGTTTTTT,CASSTTSGANTGELFF,TRBD2,TRBV5-1,few,TRBJ2-2
TGTGCCAGCAGTCCTCGGGACAGGGGTAACTATGGCTACACCTTC,CASSPRDRGNYGYTF,TRBD1,TRBV25-1,NA,TRBJ1-2
TGCGCCAGCAGCCCCACGGGAGCAGATACGCAGTATTTT,CASSPTGADTQYF,NA,TRBV4-1,NA,TRBJ2-3
TGTGCCAATCCGGGACTAGCATTAGAGACCCAGTACTTC,CANPGLALETQYF,TRBD2,TRBV10-3,NA,TRBJ2-5
TGCGCCAGCAGCCAAGATCGCCTAGCGGGAGAGGAAGAGACCCAGTACTTC,CASSQDRLAGEEETQYF,TRBD2,TRBV4-1,once,TRBJ2-5